A selection of T cell receptor beta chains follows, all from one sample in a study of T cells after yellow fever vaccination. Each CDR3 protein gets one entry after TCRdb re-called the 5' RACE reads with MiXCR. The profile covers some 600,000 distinct CDR3 sequences, with roughly an eighth appearing a single time and 14% to 15% taken by the ten largest. The sequences come from PBMCs, collected on the day of the yellow fever booster vaccination. The receptors come from a man aged 25-45 years who received the YFV17D yellow fever vaccine. The conserved cysteine and the conserved F or W are not part of the CDR3 here. The order of the fields is J gene, V gene, CDR3 protein.

J gene: TRBJ2-2
V gene: TRBV9
CDR3 protein: ASSPVGSDTGELF

J gene: TRBJ1-2
V gene: TRBV19
CDR3 protein: ASSFDRGHRYGYT

J gene: TRBJ2-7
V gene: TRBV27
CDR3 protein: ASSLSRGQDRTYEQY

J gene: TRBJ1-2
V gene: TRBV5-1
CDR3 protein: ASSTRGDYGYT

J gene: TRBJ1-1
V gene: TRBV10-3
CDR3 protein: AISESSQGEAF

J gene: TRBJ2-1
V gene: TRBV18
CDR3 protein: ASSPGSGGPYNEQF

J gene: TRBJ1-1
V gene: TRBV12-3/TRBV12-4
CDR3 protein: ASTVRGYEAF

J gene: TRBJ2-4
V gene: TRBV5-6
CDR3 protein: ASGFRTSGRAPAKNIQY

J gene: TRBJ1-2
V gene: TRBV27
CDR3 protein: ASRKPGSSHYGYT

J gene: TRBJ2-7
V gene: TRBV27
CDR3 protein: ASSPYSPAYEQY

J gene: TRBJ2-7
V gene: TRBV11-1
CDR3 protein: ASSLAFRYEQY

J gene: TRBJ2-4
V gene: TRBV6-5
CDR3 protein: ASSSPASGVHIQY

J gene: TRBJ2-1
V gene: TRBV6-5
CDR3 protein: ASSSWTGEQF

J gene: TRBJ2-3
V gene: TRBV10-3
CDR3 protein: AISESTAGDPSTDTQY

J gene: TRBJ1-5
V gene: TRBV10-3
CDR3 protein: AISEYGSQPQH

J gene: TRBJ2-7
V gene: TRBV21-1
CDR3 protein: ASSKVGRGRSEQY

J gene: TRBJ2-7
V gene: TRBV6-2/TRBV6-3
CDR3 protein: ASRLGQGAHEQY

J gene: TRBJ2-1
V gene: TRBV10-3
CDR3 protein: AISVAQWNGGDEQF

J gene: TRBJ1-1
V gene: TRBV4-3
CDR3 protein: ASSEADLNTEAF

J gene: TRBJ2-1
V gene: TRBV19
CDR3 protein: ASSPTVTSGTNEQF

J gene: TRBJ2-7
V gene: TRBV5-1
CDR3 protein: ATQAGPSYEQY

J gene: TRBJ2-2
V gene: TRBV5-1
CDR3 protein: ASSGRQGGTGELF

J gene: TRBJ2-1
V gene: TRBV20-1
CDR3 protein: CAGRVLGANEQF

J gene: TRBJ1-5
V gene: TRBV7-2
CDR3 protein: ASSLDSSPGNQPQH

J gene: TRBJ2-5
V gene: TRBV7-2
CDR3 protein: ASSFQGARETQY

J gene: TRBJ2-7
V gene: TRBV10-3
CDR3 protein: AIRGTSGRRGYEQY

J gene: TRBJ2-7
V gene: TRBV20-1
CDR3 protein: SARSGLAGGPVY

J gene: TRBJ2-5
V gene: TRBV12-3/TRBV12-4
CDR3 protein: TSCPDRGPAGVQETQY

J gene: TRBJ2-5
V gene: TRBV7-2
CDR3 protein: ASSLLTGPKTQY

J gene: TRBJ2-3
V gene: TRBV20-1
CDR3 protein: SAVSGSADTQY

J gene: TRBJ2-1
V gene: TRBV12-3/TRBV12-4
CDR3 protein: ASRHDSYNEQF

J gene: TRBJ2-5
V gene: TRBV20-1
CDR3 protein: SASPSGRPYSGTQY

J gene: TRBJ2-1
V gene: TRBV20-1
CDR3 protein: SARPSRRGARLTYNEQF

J gene: TRBJ2-2
V gene: TRBV27
CDR3 protein: ASSTRDRGRAGELF

J gene: TRBJ2-4
V gene: TRBV3-1
CDR3 protein: ASSPGLAGSLAKNIQY

J gene: TRBJ2-7
V gene: TRBV19
CDR3 protein: ASSMLAGRAEQY

J gene: TRBJ2-5
V gene: TRBV24-1
CDR3 protein: AIQGFGETQY

J gene: TRBJ2-2
V gene: TRBV6-1
CDR3 protein: ATQRLASNTGELF

J gene: TRBJ2-7
V gene: TRBV7-8
CDR3 protein: ASSLSRPTYEQY

J gene: TRBJ1-1
V gene: TRBV20-1
CDR3 protein: SAPVGSNTEAF

J gene: TRBJ2-1
V gene: TRBV7-9
CDR3 protein: ASSHIAGGLDEQF

J gene: TRBJ2-3
V gene: TRBV7-2
CDR3 protein: ASSRKAGPTDTQY

J gene: TRBJ2-7
V gene: TRBV7-9
CDR3 protein: ASSQLKPYEQY

J gene: TRBJ1-1
V gene: TRBV12-3/TRBV12-4
CDR3 protein: ASSLSSGGLEAF

J gene: TRBJ2-2
V gene: TRBV25-1
CDR3 protein: ASSESTGTNTGELF

J gene: TRBJ1-4
V gene: TRBV5-1
CDR3 protein: ASMADSNEKLF

J gene: TRBJ2-7
V gene: TRBV14
CDR3 protein: ASSHRDRSYEQY

J gene: TRBJ2-2
V gene: TRBV27
CDR3 protein: ASRGSVTGELF

J gene: TRBJ2-7
V gene: TRBV30
CDR3 protein: AWSVRLAGRHEQY

J gene: TRBJ2-7
V gene: TRBV7-8
CDR3 protein: ASSLVRTGEVVEQY

J gene: TRBJ2-3
V gene: TRBV5-1
CDR3 protein: ASSSPSDTQY

J gene: TRBJ2-3
V gene: TRBV2
CDR3 protein: ASSDGSGSDTQY

J gene: TRBJ2-4
V gene: TRBV12-5
CDR3 protein: ASGLVTQPLAKNIQY

J gene: TRBJ2-5
V gene: TRBV10-3
CDR3 protein: AISDPSGSPETQY

J gene: TRBJ2-2
V gene: TRBV7-8
CDR3 protein: ASSRGTSGDTGELF

J gene: TRBJ2-1
V gene: TRBV7-6
CDR3 protein: ASSLLGISYNEQF

J gene: TRBJ2-3
V gene: TRBV12-3/TRBV12-4
CDR3 protein: ASRTESSDTQY

J gene: TRBJ2-1
V gene: TRBV6-1
CDR3 protein: ASSRPAGLAGDNEQF

J gene: TRBJ2-2
V gene: TRBV7-2
CDR3 protein: ASILLRQAGELF

J gene: TRBJ2-1
V gene: TRBV12-3/TRBV12-4
CDR3 protein: ASSWTVGNEQF